This T cell receptor beta chain derives from a study of cytomegalovirus exposure and HLA in healthy donors. The study, taken as a whole, reports: In presence/absence analyses, roughly uniform sequencing depth across donors was assumed.

With regard to this clone: As yet, its antigen is unknown.

Primers for the PCR totalled 60 Vbeta and 13 Jbeta. Produced via immunoSEQ multiplex PCR; TCRdb's table is partial and in-frame only. The sample records about 190,000 clones, 70% to 75% being singletons. Sequencing used PBMCs. The sequence was obtained from a woman in her 30s in good health and CMV-seropositive.

CDR3 region: CASSLGLAGGFRTDEQFF. DNA for the CDR3: TGCGCCAGCAGCTTGGGACTAGCGGGAGGATTCAGGACCGATGAGCAGTTCTTC. The chain employs TRBV5-1 and TRBJ2-1, with TRBD2 matching 13 bases. Per germline, CDR1 SGHRS and CDR2 YFSETQ. Trimming removed 0 bases from V and 8 bases from J; junction bases left unmatched: 11. The length of the CDR3 is 18 residues.